The 17 T cell receptor beta chains below all came from one sample that was sequenced in a study of beta chain features in type 1 diabetes. What these receptors recognize is not known. Reverse transcribing all isolated RNA meant expressed TCRB transcripts were sequenced. Profiling relied on immunoSEQ multiplex PCR, and the TCRdb table lists in-frame clones only, not all of them. The sample has more than 250,000 clones; around 16% are singletons. Overall study results and limits: Shortening of TCRB CDR3s, moderate but significant, appeared in all four CD4+ subsets of Type 1 diabetes patients.

The sequencing sample was made of naive CD4+ T cells from blood. These receptors came from a man aged 18 to 29 with type 1 diabetes.

The J gene is TRBJ2-7, the V gene TRBV5-1; 8 positions agree with TRBD1. After removal of 5 bases from V and 4 bases from J, the junction contained 8 bases not matched to a gene. The CDR3 is 14 amino acids. Germline V gene data show CDR1 as SGHRS and CDR2 as YFSETQ. The CDR3 coding sequence is TGCGCCAGCAGACGACCAGGGGGCGATTACGAGCAGTACTTC. It yields the protein CASRRPGGDYEQYF. Supplemented by reference TRBV5-1 and TRBJ2-7, the full variable domain reads KAGVTQTPRYLIKTRGQQVTLSCSPISGHRSVSWYQQTPGQGLQFLFEYFSETQRNKGNFPGRFSGRQFSNSRSEMNVSTLELGDSALYLCASRRPGGDYEQYFGPGTRLTVT.

This clone was detected a few times. The rearrangement links TRBV9 to TRBJ2-1; the D gene is possibly TRBD2 (6 bases). The length of the CDR3 is 16 residues. V lost 3 bases to trimming and J lost 0 bases, with 13 bases between them. Germline V lookup: CDR1 SGDLS, CDR2 YYNGEE. CDR3 nucleotide sequence: TGTGCCAGCAGCGGAGGGTGGGGGGACTCCTACAATGAGCAGTTCTTC. As protein: CASSGGWGDSYNEQFF.

This clone was counted a few times. V is TRBV10-2 and J is TRBJ1-1; 9 nucleotides agree with TRBD1. This CDR3 is built from 15 residues. With V trimmed by 5 bases and J by 4 bases, 8 bases remained unmatched. Germline-derived CDR1 and CDR2 are WSHSY and SAAADI. CDR3 amino acids: CASSKTGGQSTEAFF. The CDR3 DNA sequence: TGCGCCAGCAGTAAGACAGGGGGGCAGAGCACTGAAGCTTTCTTT.

This chain connects TRBV9 to TRBJ1-1, with a weak D call TRBD1 (6 bases). Germline CDR1 and CDR2: SGDLS and YYNGEE. V dropped 5 bases and J dropped 1 base, with 6 bases sitting between them. The CDR3 has 12 residues. CDR3 DNA sequence: TGTGCCAGCAGAGGGGGGAACACTGAAGCTTTCTTT. It specifies CASRGGNTEAFF. Using reference TRBV9 and TRBJ1-1 for the parts outside the CDR3, the full variable domain is DSGVTQTPKHLITATGQRVTLRCSPRSGDLSVYWYQQSLDQGLQFLIQYYNGEERAKGNILERFSAQQFPDLHSELNLSSLELGDSALYFCASRGGNTEAFFGQGTRLTVV.

The rearrangement links TRBV29-1 to TRBJ2-1; 9 nucleotides match TRBD2. From germline, CDR1 is SQVTM and CDR2 ANQGSEA. CDR3 length: 14 amino acids. V was clipped by 7 bases and J by 7 bases; unmatched bases: 11. The CDR3 reads CSAARGGGSNEQFF. The CDR3 nucleotides are TGCAGCGCCGCGCGGGGGGGCGGTTCTAATGAGCAGTTCTTC.

The gene calls are TRBV21-1 and TRBJ2-7; whether TRBD1, the table's D call, matches the DNA was not checked. TRBV21-1 is a known pseudogene. The CDR3 contains 14 residues. CDR3 nucleotides: TGTGCCAGCAGCTACCCGGGACAGGGATACGAGCAGTACTTC. Its translation: CASSYPGQGYEQYF.

The rearrangement links TRBV9 to TRBJ1-5; 7 bases map to TRBD1. This CDR3 is built from 14 residues. V was clipped by 0 bases and J by 6 bases; unmatched bases: 3. Germline values: CDR1 SGDLS, CDR2 YYNGEE. This chain's CDR3 is CASSVEAGGQPQHF. CDR3 DNA: TGTGCCAGCAGCGTAGAGGCAGGGGGTCAGCCCCAGCATTTT.

This clone has only a few counts. This chain connects TRBV28 to TRBJ1-1; D is perhaps TRBD1 (6 bases). V was pared by 5 bases and J by 10 bases, with 17 bases between. This CDR3 comprises 13 residues. The germline V gene encodes CDR1 MDHEN and CDR2 SYDVKM. The CDR3 protein is CASSPPGEGGAFF. The CDR3 DNA follows: TGTGCCAGCAGTCCTCCGGGGGAGGGGGGAGCTTTCTTT.

Here the CDR3 reads CASSFGGGHLNEQFF. The CDR3, as DNA: TGCGCCAGCAGCTTTGGCGGGGGGCATTTGAATGAGCAGTTCTTC. V and J are TRBV5-1 and TRBJ2-1; TRBD2 agrees at 8 bases. The CDR3 is made up of 15 amino acids. Germline assignment: CDR1 SGHRS and CDR2 YFSETQ. V was clipped by 2 bases and J by 7 bases; unmatched bases: 8.

This clone was detected a few times. The chain links TRBV10-2 to TRBJ2-1; 15 bases line up with TRBD2. Germline-derived CDR1 and CDR2 are WSHSY and SAAADI. The V gene end was trimmed by 1 base and the J gene end by 10 bases; junction bases not matched to a gene: 2. The CDR3 is made up of 15 amino acids. CDR3 protein: CASSEWTSGRGEQFF. The CDR3 DNA sequence: TGCGCCAGCAGTGAGTGGACTAGCGGGAGGGGCGAGCAGTTCTTC.

The rearrangement joins TRBV2 to TRBJ2-1, with a tentative D call TRBD2 (5 bases). The CDR3 is made up of 14 amino acids. Germline CDR1 and CDR2: SNHLY and FYNNEI. V was shortened by 4 bases and J by 6 bases, with 13 bases between the two germline ends. The CDR3 DNA is TGTGCCAGCAGTGTTACGGGAATTGGCAATGAGCAGTTCTTC. This codes for CASSVTGIGNEQFF.

The sample holds a few counts of this clone. V and J are TRBV28 and TRBJ1-2; no clear D gene. CDR1 MDHEN and CDR2 SYDVKM come from the germline V gene. Deletions cut 6 bases from V and 1 base from J, with 9 bases between. The CDR3 loop spans 13 amino acids. The CDR3 nucleotides are TGTGCCAGCAGCCAGGCCGATAACTATGGCTACACCTTC. Translation gives CASSQADNYGYTF.

The chain links TRBV19 to TRBJ1-5; D is uncertain. This CDR3 spans 12 amino acids. Germline V gene sequence: CDR1 LNHDA, CDR2 SQIVND (reference sequence). The ends were cut back, 3 bases at V and 5 bases at J, with 5 bases in the middle. The CDR3 reads CASSISHQPQHF. DNA of the CDR3: TGTGCCAGTAGTATCTCTCATCAGCCCCAGCATTTT.

The V call is TRBV10-3, the J call TRBJ2-2; the D is unclear. V was clipped by 2 bases and J by 1 base, with 5 bases between them. This CDR3 contains 14 residues. Germline V CDR1 and CDR2: ENHRY, SYGVKD. CDR3 amino acids: CAISEQENTGELFF. The CDR3 nucleotides read TGTGCCATCAGTGAGCAGGAGAACACCGGGGAGCTGTTTTTT.

The rearrangement links TRBV18 to TRBJ1-2; no clear D gene. The germline gives CDR1 KGHSH, CDR2 LQKENI. The V and J ends lost 0 bases and 6 bases respectively, with 8 bases between them. The CDR3 loop spans 13 amino acids. The CDR3 reads CASSPPVRDGYTF. The CDR3 nucleotides are TGTGCCAGCTCACCACCGGTCCGGGATGGCTACACCTTC. The complete variable domain, with remaining parts taken from reference TRBV18 and TRBJ1-2, reads NAGVMQNPRHLVRRRGQEARLRCSPMKGHSHVYWYRQLPEEGLKFMVYLQKENIIDESGMPKERFSAEFPKEGPSILRIQQVVRGDSAAYFCASSPPVRDGYTFGSGTRLTVV.

V and J are TRBV6-1 and TRBJ2-7, with 7 bases that match TRBD2. CDR1 and CDR2 (germline): MNHNS, SASEGT. After removal of 4 bases from V and 4 bases from J, the junction contained 1 base not matched to a gene. This CDR3 comprises 12 residues. CDR3 sequence (DNA): TGTGCCAGCAGTGTGGGGGGGTACGAGCAGTACTTC. Its translation is CASSVGGYEQYF.

The chain uses TRBV7-2 and TRBJ1-6; D ambiguous. V was pared by 6 bases and J by 0 bases, with 6 bases between. The germline gives CDR1 SGHTA, CDR2 FQGNSA. The CDR3 has 14 amino acids. CDR3 loop: CASSRSSYNSPLHF. The CDR3 coding sequence is TGTGCCAGCAGTCGGAGCTCCTATAATTCACCCCTCCACTTT.